This TCR beta chain was observed in a study of T cell responses to AZD1222 COVID-19 vaccine. Study results and caveats: Regions 160-218 and 743-854 dominated among vaccine-associated CD4 TCRs spanning spike.

Trimming took 6 bases from V and 0 from J; bases not matched to a gene: 14. The CDR3 loop spans 19 amino acids. CDR1 KGHSH and CDR2 LQKENI come from the germline V gene. About this clone: The target antigen is unknown.

Measured with immunoSEQ multiplex PCR; TCRdb has only the in-frame clones, and not every one. Of approximately 150,000 clones in the sample, 85% to 95% are singletons; the top ten hold about 1%. The specimen was peripheral blood, collected on day 0 of AZD1222 vaccination. This TCR was recovered from an adult in good health. The V and J genes are TRBV18 and TRBJ2-1; TRBD2 aligns across 10 bases. CDR3 sequence: CASSRTSGTNFASYNEQFF. Written as DNA, the CDR3 is TGTGCCAGCTCTCGGACTAGCGGTACGAATTTTGCCTCCTACAATGAGCAGTTCTTC.